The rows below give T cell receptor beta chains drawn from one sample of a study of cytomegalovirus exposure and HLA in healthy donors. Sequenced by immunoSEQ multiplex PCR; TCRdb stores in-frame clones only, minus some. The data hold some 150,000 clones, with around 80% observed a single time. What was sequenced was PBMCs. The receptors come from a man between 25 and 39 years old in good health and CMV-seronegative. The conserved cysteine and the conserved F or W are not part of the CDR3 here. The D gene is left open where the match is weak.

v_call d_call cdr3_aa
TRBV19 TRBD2 ATEGRGTRGGNEQF
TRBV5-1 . ASSPDSSYNSPLH
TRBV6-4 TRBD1 ASVRQGDQPQH
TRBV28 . ASSFGEGRETQY
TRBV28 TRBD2 ASSSRGSTDTQY
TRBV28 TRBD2 ASSFSSGSIEQF
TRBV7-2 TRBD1 ASSRNLGGTNYGYT
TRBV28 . ASGTGFLPQH
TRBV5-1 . ASSLDSVDTDTQY
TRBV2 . ASSRSGTNYGYT
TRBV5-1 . ASSLGAGLSAHNEQF
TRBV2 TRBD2 ASRDSGRRDTQY
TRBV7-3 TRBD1 ASSQDRGRVYEQY
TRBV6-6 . ASISYSNQPQH
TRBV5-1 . ASSLASDRFNYGYT
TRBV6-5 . ASSYPTSSGANVLT
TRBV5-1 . ASSLGSGDQETQY
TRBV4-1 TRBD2 ASSPVWEGPDTQY
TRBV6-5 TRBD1 ATQRNRGNYGYT
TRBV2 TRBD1 ASSEDLGQGLQVT
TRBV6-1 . ATFSNPSGANVLT
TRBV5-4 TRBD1 ASSFPGGYGYT
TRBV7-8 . ASSLRPLGATYEQY
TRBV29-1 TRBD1 SVVGIRDRAYEQY
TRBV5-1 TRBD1 ASRSTGSGLGYGYT
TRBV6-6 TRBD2 ASSFPLAGQETQY
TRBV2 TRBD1 ASVFTGGNEQF
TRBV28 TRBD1 ASSYFDRVTTEAF
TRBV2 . ASSGTRGLRGSYGYT
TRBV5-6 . ASSSRQTGFYEKLF
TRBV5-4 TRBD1 ASSLGQGVDHEQY
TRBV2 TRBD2 ASSSGLAGGRYEQY
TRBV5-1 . ASSLEGLSNSPLH
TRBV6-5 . ASSLLDGGEQY
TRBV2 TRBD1 ASSLGQGAETQY
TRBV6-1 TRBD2 ASISNSGGYNEQF
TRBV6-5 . ASSYEPRAPDTQY
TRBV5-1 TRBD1 ASSFRGTGGGSPLH
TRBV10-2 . ASSETIDFEQY
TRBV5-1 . ASSLGQTGQF
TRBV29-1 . SVEERRGCEQY
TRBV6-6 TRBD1 ASSGQVNTGELF
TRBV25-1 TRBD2 ASSGRGLSGGYSYEQY
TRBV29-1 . SAGRGQLNEKLF
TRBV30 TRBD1 AWNSDRGVADTQY
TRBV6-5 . ASSSRGYEQY
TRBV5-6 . ASSAWYNEQF
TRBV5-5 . ASSAGVTNEKLF
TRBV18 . ASSPPTNTGELF
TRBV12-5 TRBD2 ASGLWTGTSGGVTDTQY
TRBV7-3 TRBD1 ASSLQGAMNNEQF
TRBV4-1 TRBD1 ASSPDRASGNTIY
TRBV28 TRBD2 ASSWGLANQETQY
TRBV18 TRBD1 ASSQGELDTQY
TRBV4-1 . ASSQVRDSPWRY
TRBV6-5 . ASRMTISYGYP
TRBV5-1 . ASSFGQTETQY
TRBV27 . ASSLTRNTGELF